One and the same sample provided the 24 T cell receptor beta chains below, sequenced in a study of beta chain features in type 1 diabetes. Expressed TCRB transcripts were sequenced because the isolated RNA had all been reverse transcribed beforehand. Method: immunoSEQ multiplex PCR; TCRdb's copy keeps in-frame clones and lacks some. The sample gives 900,000 or so clones, 17% of which show up once; around 0.02% is in the top ten. Sample: naive CD4+ T cells from blood. The receptors shown here come from a woman aged 18-29 years in good health.

The sample holds a few counts of this clone. CDR3 in amino acids: CASSVSTGGGYNEQFF. The CDR3, as DNA: TGTGCCAGCAGCGTATCTACTGGCGGGGGCTACAATGAGCAGTTCTTC. The rearrangement joins TRBV9 to TRBJ2-1; 7 bases agree with TRBD2. CDR3 size: 16 residues. CDR1 is SGDLS, CDR2 YYNGEE, per germline. With V trimmed by 1 base and J by 3 bases, 7 bases remained unmatched.

The genes are TRBV14 and TRBJ2-3, with D unclear. This CDR3 region has 12 residues. Germline V CDR1 and CDR2: SGHDN, FVKESK. V lost 3 bases and J 4 bases, leaving 5 bases between the germline ends. The CDR3: CASSQRSDTQYF. CDR3 sequence (DNA): TGTGCCAGCAGCCAGCGTTCAGATACGCAGTATTTT. Full variable domain (outside the CDR3, taken from reference TRBV14 and TRBJ2-3): EAGVTQFPSHSVIEKGQTVTLRCDPISGHDNLYWYRRVMGKEIKFLLHFVKESKQDESGMPNNRFLAERTGGTYSTLKVQPAELEDSGVYFCASSQRSDTQYFGPGTRLTVL.

This clone was seen a few times. The V gene is TRBV7-2, the J gene TRBJ1-2; 7 positions agree with TRBD1. From germline, CDR1 is SGHTA and CDR2 FQGNSA. J was trimmed by 5 bases and V by 0 bases; bases with no gene match: 9. This CDR3 is 16 amino acids long. CDR3 coding DNA: TGTGCCAGCAGCTTAGCCCCAGGGGGAAAATGGTATGGCTACACCTTC. It is translated as CASSLAPGGKWYGYTF.

The chain joins TRBV28 to TRBJ1-5, with TRBD1 as a possible D gene (5 bases). Germline V gene lookup returns CDR1 MDHEN and CDR2 SYDVKM. This CDR3 comprises 14 residues. V lost 5 bases and J 3 bases, leaving 11 bases between the germline ends. CDR3 protein: CASSPGGVNQPQHF. The CDR3 bases are TGTGCCAGCAGTCCGGGAGGGGTCAATCAGCCCCAGCATTTT.

The chain carries TRBV6-5 and TRBJ2-7, with D maybe TRBD2 (6 bases). The length of the CDR3 is 15 residues. V was clipped by 2 bases and J by 4 bases, with 15 bases between them. Germline V gene data show CDR1 as MNHEY and CDR2 as SVGAGI. The CDR3 DNA sequence: TGTGCCAGCAGTTACGGGGGGTCAGGGAAGTACGAGCAGTACTTC. Residues: CASSYGGSGKYEQYF.

This clone showed up just a few times. This chain joins TRBV19 and TRBJ1-4; perhaps TRBD1 as D (5 bases). CDR3 length equals 20 residues. Germline loops: CDR1 LNHDA, CDR2 SQIVND (reference sequence). V was shortened by 8 bases and J by 2 bases, with 30 bases between the two germline ends. CDR3: CASGAGLKGPSKVTNEKLFF. The CDR3 nucleotides read TGTGCCAGTGGGGCCGGTCTGAAGGGTCCAAGCAAAGTGACTAATGAAAAACTGTTTTTT.

DNA of the CDR3: TGTGCCATTACGGACATCGGTCGCCATGAGCAGTACTTC. It encodes CAITDIGRHEQYF. The V and J genes are TRBV10-3 and TRBJ2-7; tentatively, D is TRBD1 (5 bases). The germline V gene has CDR1 ENHRY and CDR2 SYGVKD. The CDR3 contains 13 residues. V lost 9 bases, J lost 7 bases, and 19 bases lay in between.

This chain connects TRBV11-1 to TRBJ2-7, with 7 positions matching TRBD1. Germline V gives CDR1 SGHAT, CDR2 FQDESV (reference sequence). Trimming cost V 5 bases and J 3 bases; bases outside gene matches: 4. This CDR3 is 13 amino acids long. In nucleotides, the CDR3 is TGTGCCAGCAGCACGGGGACAGTCTACGAGCAGTACTTC. Its protein product is CASSTGTVYEQYF.

This clone was observed a few times. The gene calls are TRBV7-2 and TRBJ2-3; 12 nucleotides agree with TRBD2. The ends lost 1 base at V and 4 bases at J; junction bases unmatched: 3. Germline V gives CDR1 SGHTA, CDR2 FQGNSA. The CDR3 consists of 16 residues. The CDR3 nucleotides read TGTGCCAGCAGCTTAGGGCCTAGCGGGAGGGCAGATACGCAGTATTTT. Protein sequence: CASSLGPSGRADTQYF.

This clone has just a few counts. Other DNA sequences in the sample encode the same CDR3. The chain recombines TRBV4-1 with TRBJ2-5; D not certain. The CDR3 spans 13 residues. Germline CDR1 MGHRA, CDR2 YSYEKL. V was shortened by 1 base and J by 0 bases, with 3 bases between the two germline ends. CDR3 sequence: CASSQGYQETQYF. In DNA, the CDR3 is TGCGCCAGCAGCCAAGGGTACCAAGAGACCCAGTACTTC.

This clone came up a few times. This chain joins TRBV27 and TRBJ2-1, with TRBD2 as a possible D gene (6 bases). Trimming removed 4 bases at V and 4 bases at J, with 17 bases between. CDR1 MNHEY and CDR2 SMNVEV come from the germline V gene (reference sequence). CDR3 length: 16 residues. DNA for the CDR3: TGTGCCAGCAGTTCCCAGCGGGCCCTTGATTACAATGAGCAGTTCTTC. Its translation: CASSSQRALDYNEQFF.

This clone was detected a few times. The chain links TRBV6-5 to TRBJ1-3, with TRBD1 matching 9 bases. CDR3 length equals 14 residues. V trimming: 6 bases; J trimming: 7 bases; junction bases outside the gene matches: 7. CDR1 is MNHEY and CDR2 is SVGAGI in the germline V gene. The CDR3 spells CASRDRDRANTIYF. DNA for the CDR3: TGTGCCAGCAGGGACCGGGACAGGGCGAACACCATATATTTT.

This clone was seen only a few times. The rearrangement links TRBV6-5 to TRBJ2-3; D gene ambiguous. This CDR3 is 14 amino acids long. Per germline, CDR1 MNHEY and CDR2 SVGAGI. Trimming took off 2 bases at V and 2 bases at J, with 8 bases between the two ends. The DNA of the CDR3 is TGTGCCAGCAGTTACACGAGATACACAGATACGCAGTATTTT. This codes for CASSYTRYTDTQYF.

This clone was observed a few times. The genes are TRBV6-5 and TRBJ2-2; no reliable D call. V dropped 1 base and J dropped 3 bases, with 9 bases sitting between them. This CDR3 contains 15 residues. The V gene's germline CDR1 is MNHEY and CDR2 SVGAGI. Written as DNA, the CDR3 is TGTGCCAGCAGTTACTTGGCCTGGGACACCGGGGAGCTGTTTTTT. This sequence encodes CASSYLAWDTGELFF.

The V call is TRBV7-9, the J call TRBJ2-7; 9 nucleotides agree with TRBD1. V dropped 3 bases and J dropped 7; count of bases not matched to a gene: 7. CDR3 length: 14 amino acids. Germline assignment: CDR1 SEHNR and CDR2 FQNEAQ (reference sequence). In DNA form, the CDR3 reads TGTGCCAGCAGCTTGGGGACAGGGCACGGGGAGCAGTACTTC. This encodes CASSLGTGHGEQYF.

The chain links TRBV5-1 to TRBJ2-5; D might be TRBD2 (5 bases). V lost 4 bases and J lost 5, with 21 bases in between. Germline V gene data show CDR1 as SGHRS and CDR2 as YFSETQ. The length of the CDR3 is 16 residues. CDR3 DNA sequence: TGCGCCAGCAGCCCTTTGGGTGCCGGGATTGAGGAGACCCAGTACTTC. It specifies CASSPLGAGIEETQYF.

The chain combines TRBV2 with TRBJ1-5; D is ambiguous. V lost 6 bases and J lost 6, with 12 bases in between. Germline V CDR1 and CDR2: SNHLY, FYNNEI. This CDR3 has 13 residues. In DNA form, the CDR3 reads TGTGCCAGCAGACTGAATCCCCCTCAGCCCCAGCATTTT. Its translation: CASRLNPPQPQHF. Together with reference TRBV2 and TRBJ1-5, the CDR3 gives the full variable domain: EPEVTQTPSHQVTQMGQEVILRCVPISNHLYFYWYRQILGQKVEFLVSFYNNEISEKSEIFDDQFSVERPDGSNFTLKIRSTKLEDSAMYFCASRLNPPQPQHFGDGTRLSIL.

The chain links TRBV6-1 to TRBJ1-2, with D possibly matching TRBD1 (5 bases). The germline V gene encodes CDR1 MNHNS and CDR2 SASEGT. The CDR3 contains 13 residues. V was cut by 6 bases and J by 4 bases, with 12 bases left in between. CDR3 sequence (DNA): TGTGCCAGCAGGGGGGGTAGCCCCTATGGCTACACCTTC. It encodes CASRGGSPYGYTF.

The chain carries TRBV9 and TRBJ2-5; 8 positions match TRBD1. Germline lookup yields CDR1 SGDLS and CDR2 YYNGEE. There are 14 residues in the CDR3. V gave up 3 bases and J gave up 5 bases; unmatched junction bases: 6. CDR3 nucleotides: TGTGCCAGCAGCGCCCAGGGGGCGTTTGAGACCCAGTACTTC. Its translation: CASSAQGAFETQYF.

About this clone itself: Other DNA sequences from this sample encode an identical CDR3 as well. V is TRBV6-5 and J is TRBJ2-2; D gene uncertain. Germline lookup yields CDR1 MNHEY and CDR2 SVGAGI. Trimming took off 6 bases at V and 0 bases at J, with 2 bases between the two ends. The CDR3 spans 12 residues. CDR3 region: CASRANTGELFF. In DNA form, the CDR3 reads TGTGCCAGCAGAGCGAACACCGGGGAGCTGTTTTTT.

The CDR3 DNA is TGTGCCAGCAGCTCCGGGGGACAGTACACTGAAGCTTTCTTT. The encoded protein is CASSSGGQYTEAFF. J is TRBJ1-1 and V is TRBV28, with 7 bases aligning to TRBD1. Germline CDR1 and CDR2: MDHEN and SYDVKM. There are 14 residues in the CDR3. The junction had 7 bases not matched to a gene; V was cut back by 6 bases and J by 3 bases.

The chain uses TRBV9 and TRBJ2-1; TRBD2 aligns across 10 bases. This CDR3 is 16 amino acids long. Germline V gene sequence: CDR1 SGDLS, CDR2 YYNGEE. Germline trimming cut 2 bases from V and 1 base from J; bases unmatched to any gene: 3. The CDR3 coding sequence is TGTGCCAGCAGCGTGGATAGCGGGAGGTCCTACAATGAGCAGTTCTTC. Residues: CASSVDSGRSYNEQFF.

The chain has TRBV27 and TRBJ2-3, with D tentatively TRBD1 or TRBD2 (5 bases each). The CDR3 contains 17 residues. The germline CDR1 and CDR2 sequences are MNHEY and SMNVEV (reference sequence). Between the trimmed V and J ends, which lost 5 bases and 8 bases, there was a span of 26 bases. The CDR3: CASSTIGPPFPGGTQYF. In DNA, the CDR3 is TGTGCCAGCAGTACTATAGGCCCGCCTTTCCCTGGGGGTACGCAGTATTTT.

This clone was seen a few times. The rearrangement uses TRBV9 and TRBJ2-5; 11 nucleotides match TRBD2. Germline values: CDR1 SGDLS, CDR2 YYNGEE. The trim removed 3 bases at V and 2 bases at J, leaving 3 bases unmatched. CDR3 size: 15 residues. As DNA, the CDR3 is TGTGCCAGCAGCGGATTAGCGGGAGGGCAAGAGACCCAGTACTTC. This codes for CASSGLAGGQETQYF.